This T cell receptor (beta chain) derives from a study of intratumoral heterogeneity in liver cancer. Produced via immunoSEQ multiplex PCR; TCRdb's table is partial and in-frame only. The sample includes just over 20,000 clones, 73% seen only once; the top ten take 17%. V shed 2 bases, J shed 2 bases, and the junction held 7 bases outside the gene matches. The CDR3 is 16 residues long. Germline CDR1 and CDR2: MNHEY and SMNVEV (reference sequence). The sample was tumor-adjacent normal tissue, taken before any cancer treatment. This clonotype was obtained from a woman between 65 and 79 years old with hepatocellular carcinoma. The V and J genes are TRBV27 and TRBJ2-3, with 7 bases identical to TRBD1. For the CDR3, the DNA is TGTGCCAGCAGTTTAGAGAGGACAGGAGCCACAGATACGCAGTATTTT. This translates into CASSLERTGATDTQYF.